The next 2 T cell receptor beta chains were all read from a single sample in a study of Ad26.COV2.S vaccination and SARS-CoV-2 variants. Treatment reported: around 19 received Ad26.COV2.S at low or high dose, single or two shots; roughly 5 received placebo; per-sample allocation not given. Sampling occurred on day 63 after the first vaccine or placebo injection. TCRdb's copy holds only in-frame clones and misses some; the assay was immunoSEQ multiplex PCR. This table holds about 400,000 clones, approximately 86% found once. Sequencing used peripheral blood, obtained in a trial of Ad26.COV2.S vaccine versus placebo. The receptor source for this set is a person aged 18 to 65 who received the Ad26.COV2.S COVID-19 vaccine or a placebo.

In its sample, this clone was seen once. The rearrangement links TRBV18 to TRBJ2-5; 9 bases fit TRBD2. CDR1 KGHSH and CDR2 LQKENI come from the germline V gene. The J segment lost 2 bases and the V segment lost 2 bases, leaving 9 bases of the junction unmatched. CDR3 size: 17 residues. For the CDR3, the DNA is TGTGCCAGCTCACCAGGACAGCGGGGGGCCGATCAAGAGACCCAGTACTTC. This sequence encodes CASSPGQRGADQETQYF.

The J gene is TRBJ1-2, the V gene TRBV18; D possibly corresponds to TRBD1 (5 bases). This CDR3 is built from 15 residues. V lost 3 bases and J lost 6, with 17 bases in between. CDR1 KGHSH and CDR2 LQKENI come from the germline V gene. The CDR3: CASSPRGKTMNGYTF. CDR3 in DNA: TGTGCCAGCTCACCGCGGGGGAAGACTATGAATGGCTACACCTTC.